Included here is one T cell receptor (beta chain) sequence, with context. V lost 6 bases, J lost 1 base, and 10 bases lay in between. This CDR3 contains 14 residues. Germline CDR1 reads MNHEY; CDR2 reads SVGAGI. The data originate from a study of blood T cell repertoires in COVID-19. Study summary: Sites in the United States, Italy and Spain provided acute and convalescent COVID-19 samples. From T cells, B-cell-depleted T cells, or PBMCs came the material, which was cDNA or gDNA.

Source study methods: Amplification with reference gene primers provided the estimates of nucleated cell counts. TCRdb's copy holds only in-frame clones and misses some; the assay was immunoSEQ multiplex PCR. V, J and clone size are those of that table, while D and trimming were read from the DNA. The sample records some 28,000 clones, 80% to 90% being singletons. V usage is TRBV6-5 and J usage is TRBJ1-3; TRBD1 might be the D (6 bases). This TCR derives from a man aged 55 to 70 with acute or convalescent COVID-19. The sample consisted of peripheral blood. CDR3 nucleotides: TGTGCCAGCAGCCAAGGGGGTTCTGGAAACACCATATATTTT. Amino acid sequence: CASSQGGSGNTIYF.